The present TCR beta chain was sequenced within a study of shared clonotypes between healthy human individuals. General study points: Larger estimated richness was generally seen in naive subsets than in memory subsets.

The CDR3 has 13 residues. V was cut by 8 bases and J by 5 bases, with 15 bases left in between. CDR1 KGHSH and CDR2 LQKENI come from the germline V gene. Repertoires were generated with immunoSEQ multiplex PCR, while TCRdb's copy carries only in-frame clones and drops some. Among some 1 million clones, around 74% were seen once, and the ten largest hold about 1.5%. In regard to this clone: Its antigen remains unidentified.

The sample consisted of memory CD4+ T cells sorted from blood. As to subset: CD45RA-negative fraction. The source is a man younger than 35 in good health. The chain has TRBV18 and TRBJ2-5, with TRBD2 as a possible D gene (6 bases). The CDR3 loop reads CASQSGSAETQYF. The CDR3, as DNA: TGTGCCAGCCAATCCGGGAGCGCCGAGACCCAGTACTTC.